These 25 T cell receptor beta chains originate from one sample sequenced in a study of OX40 agonist ivuxolimab in advanced cancers. Generated by immunoSEQ multiplex PCR, the TCRdb table keeps only in-frame clones and is missing some. The sample includes around 58,000 clones, almost 95% of them seen just once. The sequenced sample was CD4+ or CD8+ T cells sorted from blood, obtained in a trial of the OX40 agonist ivuxolimab. These receptors all stem from an adult with an advanced solid tumor such as melanoma, head and neck, liver or kidney cancer.

The chain has TRBV4-2 and TRBJ1-1; no clear D. The CDR3 contains 13 residues. The V gene lost 1 base and the J gene lost 3 bases, with 6 bases spanning the gap. Germline V gene sequence: CDR1 LGHNA, CDR2 YNFKEQ. The CDR3 sequence is CASSQVRDTEAFF. The CDR3 nucleotides read TGTGCCAGCAGCCAAGTAAGGGACACTGAAGCTTTCTTT.

V and J are TRBV7-6 and TRBJ2-7, with TRBD1 matching over 7 bases. Germline V gene data show CDR1 as SGHVS and CDR2 as FNYEAQ. The V segment lost 5 bases and the J segment 0 bases; nucleotides outside the gene matches: 4. The CDR3 is made up of 14 amino acids. CDR3 nucleotide sequence: TGTGCCAGCAGCCCGGACAGGCGCTCCTACGAGCAGTACTTC. This sequence encodes CASSPDRRSYEQYF.

Comment on this clone: Within the sample, other DNA sequences also encode this same CDR3. The chain has TRBV9 and TRBJ2-7; 7 bases align to TRBD2. Germline V CDR1 and CDR2: SGDLS, YYNGEE. V shed 0 bases, J shed 0 bases, and the junction held 3 bases outside the gene matches. The CDR3 covers 15 residues. The CDR3 DNA is TGTGCCAGCAGCGTAGGGGCTAGCGGCTCCTACGAGCAGTACTTC. Protein sequence: CASSVGASGSYEQYF.

The rearrangement joins TRBV30 to TRBJ2-3, with D hard to call. The CDR3 spans 13 residues. Germline V gives CDR1 GTSNPN, CDR2 SVGIG (reference sequence). V lost 4 bases and J lost 0, with 8 bases in between. CDR3 protein: CAWNTVSTDTQYF. The CDR3 region has the DNA TGTGCCTGGAATACAGTTAGCACAGATACGCAGTATTTT.

This chain links TRBV6-4 with TRBJ2-7; 10 nucleotides agree with TRBD2. The CDR3 consists of 15 residues. Germline CDR1 MRHNA, CDR2 SNTAGT. J was trimmed by 0 bases and V by 4 bases; bases with no gene match: 3. CDR3 protein: CASSAPSGSSYEQYF. The CDR3 nucleotides are TGTGCCAGCAGTGCCCCTAGCGGGAGCTCCTACGAGCAGTACTTC.

V is TRBV5-6 and J is TRBJ1-2; TRBD1 might be the D (5 bases). CDR1 is SGHDT, CDR2 YYEEEE, per germline. The CDR3 runs 16 residues. The ends were cut back, 5 bases at V and 3 bases at J, with 20 bases in the middle. CDR3 nucleotides: TGTGCCAGCAGGAGGGGCGGATTAGGTACGGACTATGGCTACACCTTC. Translated, it gives CASRRGGLGTDYGYTF. Based on the CDR3 plus reference TRBV5-6 and TRBJ1-2, the full variable domain is DAGVTQSPTHLIKTRGQQVTLRCSPKSGHDTVSWYQQALGQGPQFIFQYYEEEERQRGNFPDRFSGHQFPNYSSELNVNALLLGDSALYLCASRRGGLGTDYGYTFGSGTRLTVV.

V gene TRBV14 combines with J gene TRBJ1-1; 7 positions agree with TRBD1. The CDR3 spans 16 residues. J was trimmed by 1 base and V by 5 bases; bases with no gene match: 10. Germline CDR1 SGHDN, CDR2 FVKESK. The chain's CDR3 is CASSSRQGFWNTEAFF. CDR3 DNA sequence: TGTGCCAGCAGCTCGAGACAGGGCTTTTGGAACACTGAAGCTTTCTTT. The full variable domain, in which reference TRBV14 and TRBJ1-1 provide the parts outside the CDR3, is EAGVTQFPSHSVIEKGQTVTLRCDPISGHDNLYWYRRVMGKEIKFLLHFVKESKQDESGMPNNRFLAERTGGTYSTLKVQPAELEDSGVYFCASSSRQGFWNTEAFFGQGTRLTVV.

The chain uses TRBV7-2 and TRBJ2-7, with D tentatively TRBD1 (5 bases). The CDR3 extends over 16 amino acids. In germline, CDR1 is SGHTA, CDR2 FQGNSA. Trimming stripped 2 bases from V and 4 bases from J, with 18 bases between. The CDR3: CASSLNSLAGLYEQYF. The CDR3 bases are TGTGCCAGCAGCTTAAATTCTCTGGCAGGGCTATACGAGCAGTACTTC. The variable domain in full, with the rest retrieved from reference TRBV7-2 and TRBJ2-7, is GAGVSQSPSNKVTEKGKDVELRCDPISGHTALYWYRQSLGQGLEFLIYFQGNSAPDKSGLPSDRFSAERTGGSVSTLTIQRTQQEDSAVYLCASSLNSLAGLYEQYFGPGTRLTVT.

The chain uses TRBV7-8 and TRBJ1-5; D unresolved. From germline, CDR1 is SGHVS and CDR2 FQNEAQ. The CDR3 loop spans 15 amino acids. The V end was cut by 1 base, the J end by 5 bases, with 12 bases between. CDR3 sequence (DNA): TGTGCCAGCAGCTTAGTGTTAGGTATTCATCAGCCCCAGCATTTT. It codes for CASSLVLGIHQPQHF.

This clone was seen only once. The V and J genes are TRBV9 and TRBJ2-7, with 7 bases identical to TRBD2. Germline CDR1 SGDLS, CDR2 YYNGEE. The CDR3 extends over 15 amino acids. Trimming at V came to 3 bases and at J to 2 bases, leaving 8 bases not matched to a gene. The CDR3 protein is CASSATSLRTYEQYF. The CDR3, as DNA: TGTGCCAGCAGCGCGACTAGCTTAAGGACCTACGAGCAGTACTTC.

In this sample, this clone turned up once. V usage is TRBV6-1 and J usage is TRBJ1-2; D ambiguous. Germline CDR1 is MNHNS and CDR2 is SASEGT. V shed 8 bases and J shed 7 bases, with 8 bases lying between them. The CDR3 has 10 amino acids. The CDR3 region is CASGGSGYTF. CDR3 sequence (DNA): TGTGCCAGCGGAGGAAGTGGCTACACCTTC.

This clone is medium-sized. V gene TRBV6-5 combines with J gene TRBJ2-7; perhaps TRBD1 as D (6 bases). The CDR3 totals 13 residues. The germline V and J ends were trimmed by 0 bases and 4 bases, with 7 bases remaining between them. Germline CDR1 is MNHEY and CDR2 is SVGAGI. CDR3 protein: CASSYSQGYEQYF. CDR3 in DNA: TGTGCCAGCAGTTACTCACAGGGTTACGAGCAGTACTTC.

The chain combines TRBV11-2 with TRBJ2-3; perhaps TRBD2 as D (6 bases). V lost 4 bases to trimming and J lost 2 bases, with 16 bases between them. This CDR3 has 16 amino acids. Germline V gives CDR1 SGHAT, CDR2 FQNNGV. CDR3 residues: CASSSLEGLHTDTQYF. The CDR3 DNA reads as TGTGCCAGCAGCTCCCTGGAGGGGCTACACACAGATACGCAGTATTTT.

The chain is built from TRBV5-1 and TRBJ2-2; 9 bases map to TRBD2. This CDR3 spans 17 amino acids. Trimming cost V 2 bases and J 0 bases; bases outside gene matches: 5. Germline V lookup: CDR1 SGHRS, CDR2 YFSETQ. As DNA, the CDR3 is TGCGCCAGCAGCTTATACCTAGCGGGGTCGAACACCGGGGAGCTGTTTTTT. Residues: CASSLYLAGSNTGELFF.

The rearrangement uses TRBV2 and TRBJ2-5, with TRBD2 matching 8 bases. From germline, CDR1 is SNHLY and CDR2 FYNNEI. The V segment lost 7 bases and the J segment 4 bases; nucleotides outside the gene matches: 20. The CDR3 has 18 residues. The CDR3 region has the DNA TGTGCCAGCACCCGTTCTTGGGAGGGGCGGGGGGTCGGAGAGACCCAGTACTTC. This sequence encodes CASTRSWEGRGVGETQYF. Full variable domain (outside the CDR3, taken from reference TRBV2 and TRBJ2-5): EPEVTQTPSHQVTQMGQEVILRCVPISNHLYFYWYRQILGQKVEFLVSFYNNEISEKSEIFDDQFSVERPDGSNFTLKIRSTKLEDSAMYFCASTRSWEGRGVGETQYFGPGTRLLVL.

The chain couples TRBV4-2 to TRBJ2-7, with D possibly matching TRBD2 (7 bases). V was cut by 0 bases and J by 2 bases, with 11 bases left in between. Germline lookup yields CDR1 LGHNA and CDR2 YNFKEQ. The CDR3 is 15 residues long. The CDR3 loop is CASSQEGGGPYEQYF. DNA for the CDR3: TGTGCCAGCAGCCAAGAAGGGGGGGGACCCTACGAGCAGTACTTC.

V is TRBV4-2 and J is TRBJ2-3, with 13 positions matching TRBD2. Germline loops: CDR1 LGHNA, CDR2 YNFKEQ. The CDR3 consists of 17 residues. With 1 base clipped from V and 4 bases from J, the junction kept 5 bases outside the gene matches. The CDR3 spells CASSQVLAGGTADTQYF. As DNA, the CDR3 is TGTGCCAGCAGCCAAGTACTAGCGGGAGGGACAGCAGATACGCAGTATTTT.

The rearrangement joins TRBV4-2 to TRBJ2-7; maybe TRBD2 (5 bases). Deletions cut 0 bases from V and 0 bases from J, with 9 bases between. Germline CDR1 and CDR2: LGHNA and YNFKEQ. The CDR3 consists of 15 residues. This CDR3 is CASSQDRAGSYEQYF. CDR3 DNA sequence: TGTGCCAGCAGCCAAGATAGGGCGGGCTCCTACGAGCAGTACTTC.

The rearrangement joins TRBV7-9 to TRBJ1-3, with 7 bases aligning to TRBD1. Germline V gene data show CDR1 as SEHNR and CDR2 as FQNEAQ (reference sequence). After removal of 5 bases from V and 0 bases from J, the junction contained 4 bases not matched to a gene. This CDR3 is built from 15 residues. The CDR3 DNA is TGTGCCAGCAGCCCGGGACAGTCCTCTGGAAACACCATATATTTT. It specifies CASSPGQSSGNTIYF.

V gene TRBV28 combines with J gene TRBJ2-5; TRBD2 aligns across 13 bases. The V gene end was trimmed by 5 bases and the J gene end by 1 base; junction bases not matched to a gene: 7. CDR3 length: 17 residues. CDR1 is MDHEN and CDR2 is SYDVKM in the germline V gene. The CDR3 region has the DNA TGTGCCAGCAGTCCCCGGACTAGCGGGAGTTTCCAAGAGACCCAGTACTTC. This codes for CASSPRTSGSFQETQYF.

The rearrangement uses TRBV5-1 and TRBJ2-5, with D perhaps given as TRBD1 or TRBD2 (5 bases each). Germline V gene sequence: CDR1 SGHRS, CDR2 YFSETQ. V was clipped by 9 bases and J by 2 bases, with 17 bases between them. The CDR3 is 14 residues long. CDR3 in amino acids: CATSIGADQETQYF. DNA of the CDR3: TGCGCCACCTCTATCGGGGCGGATCAAGAGACCCAGTACTTC.

Notes on this clone: The junction shows a germline mismatch at one end, possibly a read error. This chain uses TRBV5-6 with TRBJ1-2; 7 bases are a match to TRBD1. From germline, CDR1 is SGHDT and CDR2 YYEEEE. The CDR3 length is 12 residues. CDR3 in amino acids: CASSLVTGPPSF. CDR3 coding DNA: TGTGCCAGCAGCTTGGTGACAGGGCCCCCCTCCTTC.

Comments on this clone: A junction end diverges from the germline sequence, so it may reflect a read error. This chain connects TRBV13 to TRBJ1-1; the match to TRBD1 covers 9 bases. CDR1 is PRHDT and CDR2 is FYEKMQ in the germline V gene (reference sequence). This CDR3 contains 15 residues. CDR3 DNA: TGTGCCAGCAGCTTAAGCGGACAGGGGAACCCTGAAGCTTTCTTT. Translating it yields CASSLSGQGNPEAFF.

The rearrangement joins TRBV4-3 to TRBJ1-4, with a tentative D call TRBD1 (6 bases). This CDR3 spans 16 amino acids. Germline-derived CDR1 and CDR2 are LGHNA and YSLEER. V gave up 0 bases and J gave up 7 bases, with 15 bases separating them. Written as DNA, the CDR3 is TGCGCCAGCAGCCAAGATCTAGCGGGGACATTTGAAAAACTGTTTTTT. It is translated as CASSQDLAGTFEKLFF.

The chain joins TRBV28 to TRBJ1-1; a weak D match, TRBD1 (6 bases). V gave up 6 bases and J gave up 4 bases, with 15 bases separating them. Germline CDR1 MDHEN, CDR2 SYDVKM. The CDR3 is 14 amino acids. CDR3 residues: CASRERRGGTEAFF. DNA of the CDR3: TGTGCCAGCAGGGAGCGCAGGGGAGGCACTGAAGCTTTCTTT.